This passage covers 31 T cell receptor beta chains from one sample sequenced in a study of T cell repertoires in cytomegalovirus infection. TCRdb redid the calling of the reads with MiXCR, one entry per CDR3 protein. The sample shows fewer than 550,000 distinct CDR3 sequences, less than 30% of them seen only once. Sequences were obtained from PBMCs. These TCRs come from a human donor in good health (CMV status not recorded). Some clones in this sample may be carry-over from other donors' samples.

V gene TRBV7-9 combines with J gene TRBJ1-5; no definite D call. CDR3 size: 17 residues. Germline-derived CDR1 and CDR2 are SEHNR and FQNEAQ (reference sequence). Trimming left V 0 bases short and J 1 base short, with 13 bases between. CDR3 loop: CASSLALAGLSNQPQHF. DNA for the CDR3: TGTGCCAGCAGCTTAGCCCTGGCGGGGTTGAGCAATCAGCCCCAGCATTTT.

This clonotype was recorded many times. The chain has TRBV11-2 and TRBJ2-1; D is possibly TRBD1 or TRBD2 (6 bases each). Germline loops: CDR1 SGHAT, CDR2 FQNNGV. The ends were cut back, 2 bases at V and 8 bases at J, with 22 bases in the middle. This CDR3 spans 17 amino acids. Here the CDR3 DNA reads TGTGCCAGCAGCTTAAACGGGGGCCCAGGGGCTCGCGATGAGCAGTTCTTC. This translates into CASSLNGGPGARDEQFF.

This clonotype was detected a few times. The chain carries TRBV11-2 and TRBJ1-6; D not resolved. Germline CDR1 and CDR2: SGHAT and FQNNGV. V was clipped by 4 bases and J by 5 bases, with 6 bases between them. The CDR3 contains 13 residues. The CDR3 protein is CASSSRNNSPLHF. The CDR3 nucleotides read TGTGCCAGCAGCTCAAGAAATAATTCACCCCTCCACTTT.

This clonotype was found a few times. The chain couples TRBV5-1 to TRBJ2-3; 8 bases align to TRBD1. Germline V gene lookup returns CDR1 SGHRS and CDR2 YFSETQ. There are 16 residues in the CDR3. Unmatched junction bases numbered 11, after V lost 6 bases and J lost 2 bases. The CDR3 DNA reads TGCGCCAGCATTATCGGAGACAGGGGCTCCACAGATACGCAGTATTTT. Amino acids: CASIIGDRGSTDTQYF.

This clonotype came up many times. The V call is TRBV7-2, the J call TRBJ2-7; D gene uncertain. The CDR3 totals 12 residues. V lost 6 bases and J 0 bases, leaving 6 bases between the germline ends. Germline CDR1 is SGHTA and CDR2 is FQGNSA. CDR3 sequence reads: CASSKNSYEQYF. DNA of the CDR3: TGTGCCAGCAGTAAAAACTCCTACGAGCAGTACTTC. Combining the CDR3 with reference TRBV7-2 and TRBJ2-7 gives the whole variable domain GAGVSQSPSNKVTEKGKDVELRCDPISGHTALYWYRQSLGQGLEFLIYFQGNSAPDKSGLPSDRFSAERTGGSVSTLTIQRTQQEDSAVYLCASSKNSYEQYFGPGTRLTVT.

There are many counts of this clonotype. This sequence joins TRBV7-2 and TRBJ2-5; 9 bases match TRBD2. CDR1 and CDR2 from the germline V gene are SGHTA and FQGNSA. V shed 0 bases, J shed 1 base, and the junction held 6 bases outside the gene matches. The CDR3 loop spans 17 amino acids. The CDR3 sequence: CASSLADSGSPQETQYF. In DNA form, the CDR3 reads TGTGCCAGCAGCTTAGCGGATAGCGGGAGTCCCCAAGAGACCCAGTACTTC.

Only a few counts were recorded for this clonotype. The rearrangement uses TRBV19 and TRBJ2-5; D is uncertain. V lost 9 bases and J 7 bases, leaving 24 bases between the germline ends. CDR1 LNHDA and CDR2 SQIVND come from the germline V gene (reference sequence). The CDR3 runs 15 residues. CDR3 nucleotide sequence: TGTGCCAGCTCCCCTGAACGATCAATAAGTGGGACCCAGTACTTC. This codes for CASSPERSISGTQYF.

This clonotype turned up a few times. The V and J genes are TRBV6-6 and TRBJ1-5; D not certain. Germline V CDR1 and CDR2: MNHNY, SVGAGI (reference sequence). The CDR3 contains 14 residues. Trimming took off 10 bases at V and 4 bases at J, with 17 bases between the two ends. The CDR3 DNA follows: TGTGCCACAACCGGTCGTCGTATAAATCAGCCCCAGCATTTT. It translates to CATTGRRINQPQHF.

V is TRBV7-3 and J is TRBJ1-1, with D possibly being TRBD1 (6 bases). V lost 5 bases to trimming and J lost 4 bases, with 17 bases between them. The CDR3 contains 15 residues. Germline CDR1 is SGHTA and CDR2 is FQGTGA. CDR3 protein: CASSPEGGWSTEAFF. The CDR3 DNA follows: TGTGCCAGCAGCCCCGAGGGGGGGTGGAGCACTGAAGCTTTCTTT.

The genes are TRBV19 and TRBJ2-1; 12 bases are shared with TRBD2. With V trimmed by 4 bases and J by 12 bases, 7 bases remained unmatched. This CDR3 is 14 amino acids long. The germline CDR1 and CDR2 sequences are LNHDA and SQIVND (reference sequence). The CDR3 reads CASSRTSGTIWQFF. CDR3 nucleotides: TGTGCCAGTAGTAGGACTAGCGGGACAATTTGGCAGTTCTTC. Looking up the rest from reference TRBV19 and TRBJ2-1 gives the full variable domain: DGGITQSPKYLFRKEGQNVTLSCEQNLNHDAMYWYRQDPGQGLRLIYYSQIVNDFQKGDIAEGYSVSREKKESFPLTVTSAQKNPTAFYLCASSRTSGTIWQFFGPGTRLTVL.

Many counts were recorded for this clonotype. The gene calls are TRBV7-8 and TRBJ1-5, with a tentative D call TRBD1 (6 bases). The germline CDR1 and CDR2 sequences are SGHVS and FQNEAQ. V was clipped by 2 bases and J by 12 bases, with 14 bases between them. The CDR3 has 13 residues. The CDR3 region has the DNA TGTGCCAGCAGCTTAACAGGGCCCGAGAGCCAGCATTTT. Its translation: CASSLTGPESQHF.

The rearrangement joins TRBV24-1 to TRBJ2-5; 9 positions match TRBD2. From germline, CDR1 is KGHDR and CDR2 SFDVKD. This CDR3 has 15 residues. Unmatched junction bases numbered 10, after V lost 7 bases and J lost 5 bases. This CDR3 reads CATSKREDLWETQYF. CDR3 DNA sequence: TGTGCCACCAGCAAGCGGGAGGATTTATGGGAGACCCAGTACTTC.

In this sample, this clonotype turned up many times. This rearrangement joins TRBV7-2 to TRBJ2-5; perhaps TRBD2 as D (5 bases). CDR1 is SGHTA, CDR2 FQGNSA, per germline. V shed 1 base and J shed 13 bases, with 16 bases lying between them. The CDR3 runs 13 residues. DNA of the CDR3: TGTGCCAGCAGCTTAGGGGGTCAGAGGCGGGTGTACTTC. As protein: CASSLGGQRRVYF.

This clonotype was detected only a few times. V usage is TRBV24-1 and J usage is TRBJ1-2; the match to TRBD1 covers 9 bases. The CDR3 has 14 residues. V shed 2 bases and J 3 bases; nucleotides not matched to a gene: 0. Germline CDR1 reads KGHDR; CDR2 reads SFDVKD. The DNA of the CDR3 is TGTGCCACCAGTGATTGGACAGGGGACTATGGCTACACCTTC. As protein: CATSDWTGDYGYTF.

The V and J genes are TRBV11-3 and TRBJ2-5, with 12 bases aligning to TRBD2. The germline gives CDR1 SGHNT, CDR2 YENEEA. This CDR3 is built from 17 residues. With 5 bases clipped from V and 0 bases from J, the junction kept 7 bases outside the gene matches. CDR3 loop: CASSLGTSGYYQETQYF. The CDR3 DNA follows: TGTGCCAGCAGCCTCGGGACTAGCGGGTACTACCAAGAGACCCAGTACTTC.

The rearrangement uses TRBV6-5 and TRBJ1-1, with D tentatively TRBD1 (5 bases). The CDR3 has 11 amino acids. Trimming took off 6 bases at V and 8 bases at J, with 10 bases between the two ends. CDR1 is MNHEY and CDR2 is SVGAGI in the germline V gene. As DNA, the CDR3 is TGTGCCAGCAGCCACGAGGGGGAAGCTTTCTTT. Translated: CASSHEGEAFF.

This sequence joins TRBV5-5 and TRBJ2-2; D unclear. Germline CDR1 reads SGHKS; CDR2 reads YYEKEE (reference sequence). V lost 3 bases to trimming and J lost 7 bases, with 10 bases between them. The CDR3 length is 13 residues. The CDR3 nucleotides are TGTGCCAGCAGCTACGAAGCTAACGGGGAGCTGTTTTTT. Its translation: CASSYEANGELFF. Looking up the rest from reference TRBV5-5 and TRBJ2-2 gives the full variable domain: DAGVTQSPTHLIKTRGQQVTLRCSPISGHKSVSWYQQVLGQGPQFIFQYYEKEERGRGNFPDRFSARQFPNYSSELNVNALLLGDSALYLCASSYEANGELFFGEGSRLTVL.

The rearrangement joins TRBV20-1 to TRBJ1-6; 8 positions match TRBD1. The ends lost 6 bases at V and 7 bases at J; junction bases unmatched: 11. Germline CDR1 is DFQATT and CDR2 is SNEGSKA (reference sequence). The length of the CDR3 is 15 residues. The CDR3 nucleotides read TGCAGTGCCCGCCGGGACAGGTTTGGGAATTCACCCCTCCACTTT. Translated, it gives CSARRDRFGNSPLHF.

This clonotype was seen more than once but under ten times. CDR3 loop: CASSIRSEGNTEAFF. The CDR3 nucleotides are TGTGCCAGTAGTATTCGATCGGAGGGGAACACTGAAGCTTTCTTT. The chain joins TRBV19 to TRBJ1-1; no clear D gene. V dropped 3 bases and J dropped 1 base, with 12 bases sitting between them. Germline V gene sequence: CDR1 LNHDA, CDR2 SQIVND (reference sequence). The CDR3 is 15 residues long.

This clonotype was observed at least ten times. The rearrangement links TRBV7-2 to TRBJ1-1; 9 bases fit TRBD1. V dropped 5 bases and J dropped 11; count of bases not matched to a gene: 12. The CDR3 is 14 amino acids. CDR1 and CDR2 from the germline V gene are SGHTA and FQGNSA. The chain's CDR3 is CASSPDRGDLGAFF. The DNA of the CDR3 is TGTGCCAGCAGCCCAGACAGGGGGGACCTTGGGGCTTTCTTT.

This clonotype was detected a few times. The V gene is TRBV4-3, the J gene TRBJ2-3, with TRBD2 identical over 13 bases. Germline CDR1 LGHNA, CDR2 YSLEER. This CDR3 contains 16 residues. With 4 bases clipped from V and 6 bases from J, the junction kept 7 bases outside the gene matches. CDR3 nucleotide sequence: TGCGCCAGCAGCCCGGGACTAGCGGGATTATTGGATACGCAGTATTTT. Translation: CASSPGLAGLLDTQYF.

The table lists this clonotype with a few counts. One junction end disagrees with the germline gene, perhaps due to a read error. The genes are TRBV20-1 and TRBJ2-7, with a possible D match to TRBD1 (6 bases). Germline CDR1 DFQATT, CDR2 SNEGSKA (reference sequence). The length of the CDR3 is 13 residues. The chain's CDR3 is CSAIPDSSNEQYF. The CDR3 bases are TGCAGTGCTATACCGGACAGCTCCAACGAGCAGTACTTC.

The chain recombines TRBV5-6 with TRBJ2-3, with 7 positions matching TRBD1. The CDR3 is 16 amino acids. V dropped 0 bases and J dropped 4; count of bases not matched to a gene: 8. From germline, CDR1 is SGHDT and CDR2 YYEEEE. The chain's CDR3 is CASSLDGTASSDTQYF. The DNA for the CDR3 is TGTGCCAGCAGCTTGGACGGGACAGCAAGTTCAGATACGCAGTATTTT.

V usage is TRBV11-1 and J usage is TRBJ2-5, with 8 bases aligning to TRBD2. The CDR3 contains 16 residues. After removal of 5 bases from V and 4 bases from J, the junction contained 12 bases not matched to a gene. Germline lookup yields CDR1 SGHAT and CDR2 FQDESV (reference sequence). The CDR3 is CASSLRYGRASETQYF. The CDR3 bases are TGTGCCAGCAGCCTAAGATACGGGAGGGCCTCAGAGACCCAGTACTTC.

This clonotype occurred many times. This chain joins TRBV7-2 and TRBJ2-2; a possible D gene is TRBD2 (6 bases). V lost 6 bases and J 4 bases, leaving 15 bases between the germline ends. Per the germline V gene, CDR1 is SGHTA and CDR2 is FQGNSA. The CDR3 extends over 15 amino acids. As DNA, the CDR3 is TGTGCCAGCAGGTCCCGGGCGGGGACCACCGGGGAGCTGTTTTTT. Amino acids: CASRSRAGTTGELFF.

The chain carries TRBV19 and TRBJ1-2, with D possibly TRBD1 on 5 matching bases. This CDR3 comprises 14 residues. V gave up 5 bases and J gave up 8 bases, with 18 bases separating them. CDR1 is LNHDA, CDR2 SQIVND, per germline (reference sequence). In DNA, the CDR3 is TGTGCCAGTAGTGGCTCAGGGAGTCGGCGCGGCTACACCTTC. Translating it yields CASSGSGSRRGYTF.

This clonotype was counted only a few times. The chain links TRBV6-2 or TRBV6-3 to TRBJ2-7; TRBD2 matches 11 bases. V shed 1 base, J shed 3 bases, and the junction held 17 bases outside the gene matches. The CDR3 is 20 residues long. Germline V CDR1 and CDR2: MNHEY, SVGEGT. As DNA, the CDR3 is TGTGCCAGCAGTTACTTGGAAAGGGGCGGTCCTAGCGGGAGGATCTACGAGCAGTACTTC. It specifies CASSYLERGGPSGRIYEQYF.

V and J are TRBV6-4 and TRBJ2-1; possible D gene TRBD1, 6 bases. Germline V lookup: CDR1 MRHNA, CDR2 SNTAGT. The V end was cut by 5 bases, the J end by 5 bases, with 19 bases between. This CDR3 has 16 residues. CDR3 nucleotide sequence: TGTGCCAGCAGTTGGGACACTTCTACGGAGGACAATGAGCAGTTCTTC. It yields the protein CASSWDTSTEDNEQFF.

CDR3 loop: CAWSDPQGVHSPLHF. CDR3 in DNA: TGTGCCTGGAGCGACCCACAGGGGGTGCATTCACCCCTCCACTTT. This rearrangement joins TRBV30 to TRBJ1-6; TRBD1 matches 8 bases. The ends lost 3 bases at V and 8 bases at J; junction bases unmatched: 9. The germline V gene encodes CDR1 GTSNPN and CDR2 SVGIG (reference sequence). The CDR3 totals 15 residues.

This clonotype was seen repeatedly, ten times or more. The V call is TRBV7-9, the J call TRBJ1-1, with TRBD1 matching 7 bases. CDR3 length equals 14 residues. J was trimmed by 6 bases and V by 5 bases; bases with no gene match: 9. Looked up from germline, CDR1 is SEHNR and CDR2 is FQNEAQ (reference sequence). The CDR3 bases are TGTGCCAGCAGCGGGGGACAGTTCTGGTCTGAAGCTTTCTTT. It encodes CASSGGQFWSEAFF.

The chain couples TRBV4-3 to TRBJ2-5, with TRBD2 matching over 11 bases. Germline assignment: CDR1 LGHNA and CDR2 YSLEER. This CDR3 is 17 amino acids long. V shed 0 bases and J 4 bases; nucleotides not matched to a gene: 7. CDR3 sequence: CASSQDPAGLAGETQYF. The CDR3 bases are TGCGCCAGCAGCCAAGACCCCGCAGGACTAGCGGGAGAGACCCAGTACTTC.